Below, one TCR beta chain is given with its context. As yet, its antigen is unknown. Then a second PCR, running about 7 to 11 cycles, was carried out with a sample-barcoded 5' primer and a J-beta primer mix. TCRdb redid the calling of the 5' RACE reads with MiXCR, one entry per CDR3 protein. The table has approximately 800,000 distinct CDR3 sequences, under 40% seen once. These data come from a study of blood T cells in healthy people across ages. General study points: PBMCs that were unsorted prevented a conclusive naive versus antigen-experienced comparison. Investigators viewed diversity estimates from one million T cells as underestimates, the study reported. The study found more naive CD4+ cells and higher diversity in long-lived than aged donors. Significant beta diversity loss was already apparent by age roughly 44, declining roughly linearly.

Germline V gene data show CDR1 as SGHVS and CDR2 as FNYEAQ. V gave up 0 bases and J gave up 0 bases, with 14 bases separating them. The CDR3 extends over 17 amino acids. The sequencing input was blood. This chain uses TRBV7-6 with TRBJ1-1; possible D gene TRBD1, 5 bases. The sequence was collected from a man aged 18 to 29 in good health. CDR3 nucleotides: TGTGCCAGCAGCTTAGCCCGGACAAGCATGATGAACACTGAAGCTTTCTTT. Its translation is CASSLARTSMMNTEAFF.